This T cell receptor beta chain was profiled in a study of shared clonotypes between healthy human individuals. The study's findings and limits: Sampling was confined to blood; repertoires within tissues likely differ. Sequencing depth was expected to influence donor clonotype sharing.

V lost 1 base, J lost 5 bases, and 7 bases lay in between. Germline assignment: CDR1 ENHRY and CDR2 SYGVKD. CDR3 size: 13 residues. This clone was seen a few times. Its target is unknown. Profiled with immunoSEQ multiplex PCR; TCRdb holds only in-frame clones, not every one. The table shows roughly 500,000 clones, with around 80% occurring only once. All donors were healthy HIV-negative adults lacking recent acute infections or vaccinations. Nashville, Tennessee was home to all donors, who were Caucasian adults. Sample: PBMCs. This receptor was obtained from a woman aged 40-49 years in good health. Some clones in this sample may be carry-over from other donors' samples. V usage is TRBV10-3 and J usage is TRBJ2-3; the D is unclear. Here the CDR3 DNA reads TGTGCCATCAGTGAGTGGGGTGGAGATACGCAGTATTTT. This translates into CAISEWGGDTQYF.